This passage covers 2 T cell receptor beta chains from one sample sequenced in a study of post-analysis software for immune sequencing data. Study outcomes and limitations: A handful of TRBV segments were significantly more frequent in patients than in controls. TRBV5-6, TRBV5-1 and TRBV20-1 were among these segments.

TCR beta libraries were prepared from cDNA with unique molecular identifiers. In TCRdb, the PCR reads were re-called with MiXCR into one record per CDR3 protein. Counted here are about 820,000 distinct CDR3 sequences, roughly 50% occurring once; the ten biggest clones make up approximately 4.4%. For these receptors, no antigen is known. The sample was blood. Every receptor here comes from a girl aged 5 to 17 with multiple sclerosis.

As for this clonotype: The junction departs from germline at one end; a sequencing error may be responsible. V usage is TRBV5-1 and J usage is TRBJ2-7; maybe TRBD1 (5 bases). This CDR3 is 14 amino acids long. CDR1 is SGHRS, CDR2 YFSETQ, per germline. CDR3 loop: CAGSCLGVGDEQYF. The CDR3, as DNA: TGCGCCGGCAGCTGCCTAGGGGTTGGTGACGAGCAGTACTTC. Complete variable domain (other parts from reference TRBV5-1 and TRBJ2-7): KAGVTQTPRYLIKTRGQQVTLSCSPISGHRSVSWYQQTPGQGLQFLFEYFSETQRNKGNFPGRFSGRQFSNSRSEMNVSTLELGDSALYLCAGSCLGVGDEQYFGPGTRLTVT.

The chain has TRBV7-6 and TRBJ2-1, with 8 bases identical to TRBD1. CDR3 length equals 15 residues. The germline V gene has CDR1 SGHVS and CDR2 FNYEAQ. V was clipped by 1 base and J by 10 bases; unmatched bases: 9. In nucleotides, the CDR3 is TGTGCCAGCAGCTTAGTCCCCCAGGGGGCACAAGAGCAGTTCTTC. Its translation: CASSLVPQGAQEQFF.